This T cell receptor beta chain was identified in a study of radiotherapy plus CTLA-4 blockade in lung cancer. Study overall: Objective responses occurred in around 20% of patients; over 30% had disease control.

Each patient with chemo-refractory metastatic non-small-cell lung cancer was treated with focal radiation plus CTLA-4 blockade using ipilimumab. The V gene's germline CDR1 is WNHNN and CDR2 SYGVQD (reference sequence). V was clipped by 6 bases and J by 0 bases; unmatched bases: 16. The CDR3 length is 19 residues. A note on this clone: Its antigen is unknown.

Measured with immunoSEQ multiplex PCR; TCRdb has only the in-frame clones, and not every one. This sample has about 59,000 clones, with 70% to 80% found just once. Overall study findings and caveats: Strongest reported response predictors: early blood clone changes and post-radiation interferon-beta.

Sequencing used peripheral blood, obtained from a patient treated with radiotherapy plus ipilimumab. The TCR originated in a human donor with non-small cell lung cancer who had a complete response to radiotherapy plus ipilimumab. The rearrangement joins TRBV10-1 to TRBJ2-7, with TRBD2 matching over 11 bases. The CDR3 here is CASRTPGLAGGPRSYEQYF. Here the CDR3 DNA reads TGCGCCAGCAGGACCCCAGGCCTAGCGGGAGGCCCCCGCTCCTACGAGCAGTACTTC.